This section outlines one T cell receptor beta chain sequence together with its context. Germline and junction disagree at one end, which may indicate a read error. The data are from a study of T cells in Graves' hyperthyroidism and ophthalmopathy. Exclusions: uncontrolled infection, other autoimmune disease, pregnancy, lactation. Per germline, CDR1 SGHTA and CDR2 FQGNSA. The CDR3 loop spans 15 amino acids. There were TCR beta CDR3 regions amplified from RNA transcripts. The HTBI primer set served for first-round RT-PCR of the TCR CDR3. TCRdb recomputed calls from the multiplex PCR reads with MiXCR, one row per CDR3 protein. The table includes around 500,000 distinct CDR3 sequences, roughly 16% detected once.

Specimen: blood. The genes are TRBV7-2 and TRBJ2-7, with 7 bases lining up with TRBD2. The clonotype was recovered from a woman younger than 45 with Graves' ophthalmopathy. CDR3 in DNA: TGTGACAGCAGCTTAGTCGGCGGGAGTAGCTACGAGCAGTACTTC. Translated, it gives CDSSLVGGSSYEQYF.